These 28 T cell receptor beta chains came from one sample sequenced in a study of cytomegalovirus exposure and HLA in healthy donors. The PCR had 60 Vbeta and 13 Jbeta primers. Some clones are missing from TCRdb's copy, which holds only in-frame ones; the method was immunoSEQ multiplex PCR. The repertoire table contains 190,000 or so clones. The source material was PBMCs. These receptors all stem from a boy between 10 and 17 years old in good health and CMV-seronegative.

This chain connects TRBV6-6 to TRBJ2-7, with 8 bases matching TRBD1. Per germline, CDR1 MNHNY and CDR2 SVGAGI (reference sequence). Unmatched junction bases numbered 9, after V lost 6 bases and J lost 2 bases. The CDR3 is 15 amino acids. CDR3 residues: CASSLGQGGAYEQYF. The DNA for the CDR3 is TGTGCCAGCAGCCTCGGACAGGGCGGGGCCTACGAGCAGTACTTC.

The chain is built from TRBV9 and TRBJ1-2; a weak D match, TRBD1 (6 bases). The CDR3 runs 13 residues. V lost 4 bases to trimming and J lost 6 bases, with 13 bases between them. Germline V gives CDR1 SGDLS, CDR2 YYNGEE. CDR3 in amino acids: CASSPMGAHGYTF. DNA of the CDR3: TGTGCCAGCAGCCCTATGGGGGCGCATGGCTACACCTTC.

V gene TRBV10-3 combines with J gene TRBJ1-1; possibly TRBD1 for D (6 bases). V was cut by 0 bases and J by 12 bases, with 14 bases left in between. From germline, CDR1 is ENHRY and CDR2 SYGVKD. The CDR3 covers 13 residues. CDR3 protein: CAISESSTDRTFF. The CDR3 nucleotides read TGTGCCATCAGTGAGTCCAGTACCGACAGGACTTTCTTT.

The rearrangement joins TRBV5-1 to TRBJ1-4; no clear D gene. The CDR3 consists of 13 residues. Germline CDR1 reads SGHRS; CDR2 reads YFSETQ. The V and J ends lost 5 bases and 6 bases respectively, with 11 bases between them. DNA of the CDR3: TGCGCCAGCAGTCCCGGAGCGGATGAAAAACTGTTTTTT. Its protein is CASSPGADEKLFF.

The CDR3 loop is CASSPSTGTGTYGYTF. The DNA for the CDR3 is TGTGCCAGCTCACCATCGACCGGGACAGGCACCTATGGCTACACCTTC. The J gene is TRBJ1-2, the V gene TRBV18; TRBD1 matches at 8 bases. Trimming took 2 bases from V and 4 from J; bases not matched to a gene: 9. The CDR3 extends over 16 amino acids. Germline V gene sequence: CDR1 KGHSH, CDR2 LQKENI.

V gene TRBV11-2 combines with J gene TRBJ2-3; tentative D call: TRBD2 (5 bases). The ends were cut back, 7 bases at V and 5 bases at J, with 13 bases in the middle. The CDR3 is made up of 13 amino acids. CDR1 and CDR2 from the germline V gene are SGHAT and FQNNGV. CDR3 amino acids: CASISGSGDTQYF. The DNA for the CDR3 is TGTGCCAGCATCAGCGGCTCTGGAGATACGCAGTATTTT.

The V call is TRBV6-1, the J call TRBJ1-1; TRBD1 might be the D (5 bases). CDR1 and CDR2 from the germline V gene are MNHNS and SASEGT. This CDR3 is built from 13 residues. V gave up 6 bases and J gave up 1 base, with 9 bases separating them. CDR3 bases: TGTGCCAGCAGCACTACAGGGAACACTGAAGCTTTCTTT. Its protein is CASSTTGNTEAFF.

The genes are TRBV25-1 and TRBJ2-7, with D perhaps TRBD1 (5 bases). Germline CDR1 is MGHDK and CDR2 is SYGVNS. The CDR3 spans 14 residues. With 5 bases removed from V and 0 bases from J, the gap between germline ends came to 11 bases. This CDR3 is CASSRGRSSYEQYF. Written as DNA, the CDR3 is TGTGCCAGCAGTAGGGGCCGCAGCTCCTACGAGCAGTACTTC.

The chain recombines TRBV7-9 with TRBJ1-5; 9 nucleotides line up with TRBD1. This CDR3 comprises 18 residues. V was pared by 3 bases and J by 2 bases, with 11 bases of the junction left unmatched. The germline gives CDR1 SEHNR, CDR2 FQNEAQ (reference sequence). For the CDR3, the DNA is TGTGCCAGCAGCTTGGGACAGGGAGGGTCCCGGGGCAATCAGCCCCAGCATTTT. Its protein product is CASSLGQGGSRGNQPQHF.

CDR3 protein: CAIRAGHSDYEQYF. The DNA for the CDR3 is TGTGCCATCCGCGCCGGACACTCGGATTACGAGCAGTACTTC. The J gene is TRBJ2-7, the V gene TRBV10-3; D possibly corresponds to TRBD1 (5 bases). The germline CDR1 and CDR2 sequences are ENHRY and SYGVKD. CDR3 size: 14 residues. V lost 8 bases and J lost 4, with 18 bases in between.

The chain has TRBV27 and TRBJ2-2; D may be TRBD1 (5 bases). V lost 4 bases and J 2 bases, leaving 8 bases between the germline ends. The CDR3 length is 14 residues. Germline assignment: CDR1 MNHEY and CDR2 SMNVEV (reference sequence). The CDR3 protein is CASSSGLNTGELFF. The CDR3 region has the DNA TGTGCCAGCAGTTCAGGGCTTAACACCGGGGAGCTGTTTTTT.

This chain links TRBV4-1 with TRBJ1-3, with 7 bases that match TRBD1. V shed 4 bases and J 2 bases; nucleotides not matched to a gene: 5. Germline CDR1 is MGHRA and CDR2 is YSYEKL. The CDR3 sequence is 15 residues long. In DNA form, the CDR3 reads TGCGCCAGCAGCCGTAACAGGGGTACTGGAAACACCATATATTTT. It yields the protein CASSRNRGTGNTIYF.

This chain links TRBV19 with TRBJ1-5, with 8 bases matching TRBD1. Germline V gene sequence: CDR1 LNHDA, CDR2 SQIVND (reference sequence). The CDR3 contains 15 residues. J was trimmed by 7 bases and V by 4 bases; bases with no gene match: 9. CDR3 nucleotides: TGTGCCAGTAGTACGCTAGGACAGGGAAGACAGCCCCAGCATTTT. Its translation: CASSTLGQGRQPQHF.

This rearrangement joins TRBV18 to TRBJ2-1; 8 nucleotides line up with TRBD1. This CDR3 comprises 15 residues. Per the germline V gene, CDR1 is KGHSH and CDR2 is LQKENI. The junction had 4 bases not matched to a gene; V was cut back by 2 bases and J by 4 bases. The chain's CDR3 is CASSPTQGVYNEQFF. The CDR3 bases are TGTGCCAGCTCACCAACACAGGGGGTGTACAATGAGCAGTTCTTC. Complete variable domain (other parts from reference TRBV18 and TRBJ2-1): NAGVMQNPRHLVRRRGQEARLRCSPMKGHSHVYWYRQLPEEGLKFMVYLQKENIIDESGMPKERFSAEFPKEGPSILRIQQVVRGDSAAYFCASSPTQGVYNEQFFGPGTRLTVL.

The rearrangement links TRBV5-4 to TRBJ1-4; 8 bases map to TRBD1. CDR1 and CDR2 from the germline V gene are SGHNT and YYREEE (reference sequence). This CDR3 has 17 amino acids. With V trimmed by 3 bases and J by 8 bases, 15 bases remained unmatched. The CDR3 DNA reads TGTGCCAGCAGCTCCACCGATTCAGGGGGCGCGAGGGAAAAACTGTTTTTT. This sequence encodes CASSSTDSGGAREKLFF.

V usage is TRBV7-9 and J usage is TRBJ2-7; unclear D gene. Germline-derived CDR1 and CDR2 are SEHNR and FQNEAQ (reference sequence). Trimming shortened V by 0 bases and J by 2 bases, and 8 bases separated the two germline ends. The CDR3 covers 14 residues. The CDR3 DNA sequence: TGTGCCAGCAGCTTAGCACACAGACCCTACGAGCAGTACTTC. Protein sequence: CASSLAHRPYEQYF.

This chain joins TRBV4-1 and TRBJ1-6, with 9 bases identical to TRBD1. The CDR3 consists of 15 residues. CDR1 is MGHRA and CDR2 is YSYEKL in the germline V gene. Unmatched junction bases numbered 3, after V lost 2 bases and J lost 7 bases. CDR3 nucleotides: TGCGCCAGCAGCCAAATAACAGGGGGCAATTCACCCCTCCACTTT. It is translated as CASSQITGGNSPLHF.

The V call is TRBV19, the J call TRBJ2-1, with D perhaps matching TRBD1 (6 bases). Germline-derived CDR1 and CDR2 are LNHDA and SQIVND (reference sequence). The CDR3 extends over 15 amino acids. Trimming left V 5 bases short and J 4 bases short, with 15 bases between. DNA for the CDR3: TGTGCCAGTAGTGAAAAAGGGGGACGATACAATGAGCAGTTCTTC. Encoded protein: CASSEKGGRYNEQFF.

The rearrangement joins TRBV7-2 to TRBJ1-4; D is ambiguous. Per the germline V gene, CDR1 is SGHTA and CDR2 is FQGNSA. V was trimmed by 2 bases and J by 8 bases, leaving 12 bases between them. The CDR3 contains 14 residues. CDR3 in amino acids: CASSLMVPQEKLFF. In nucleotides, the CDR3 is TGTGCCAGCAGCTTAATGGTCCCGCAGGAAAAACTGTTTTTT.

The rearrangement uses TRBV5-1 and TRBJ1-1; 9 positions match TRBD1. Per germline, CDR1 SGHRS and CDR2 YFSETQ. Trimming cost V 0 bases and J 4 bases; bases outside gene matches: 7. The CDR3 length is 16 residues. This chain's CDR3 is CASSLGGAGQGTEAFF. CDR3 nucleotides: TGCGCCAGCAGCTTGGGGGGCGCGGGACAGGGCACTGAAGCTTTCTTT.

CDR3: CASSAGTGNSNQPQHF. CDR3 DNA sequence: TGTGCCAGCTCAGCCGGGACAGGGAATAGCAATCAGCCCCAGCATTTT. V usage is TRBV18 and J usage is TRBJ1-5; 9 positions match TRBD1. This CDR3 is built from 16 residues. Germline V gives CDR1 KGHSH, CDR2 LQKENI. V trimming: 5 bases; J trimming: 0 bases; junction bases outside the gene matches: 5.

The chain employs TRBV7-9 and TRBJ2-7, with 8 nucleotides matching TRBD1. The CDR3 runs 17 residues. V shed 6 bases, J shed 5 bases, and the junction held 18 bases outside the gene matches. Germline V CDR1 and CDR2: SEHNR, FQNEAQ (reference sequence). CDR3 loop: CASRARVRGRGSDEQYF. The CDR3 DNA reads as TGTGCCAGCAGAGCCCGGGTCAGGGGGCGAGGTAGCGACGAGCAGTACTTC.

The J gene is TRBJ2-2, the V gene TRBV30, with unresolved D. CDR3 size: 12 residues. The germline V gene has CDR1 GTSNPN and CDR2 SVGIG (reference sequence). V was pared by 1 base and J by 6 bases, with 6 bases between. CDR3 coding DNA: TGTGCCTGGAGTGCCCCGGCCGGGGAGCTGTTTTTT. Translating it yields CAWSAPAGELFF.

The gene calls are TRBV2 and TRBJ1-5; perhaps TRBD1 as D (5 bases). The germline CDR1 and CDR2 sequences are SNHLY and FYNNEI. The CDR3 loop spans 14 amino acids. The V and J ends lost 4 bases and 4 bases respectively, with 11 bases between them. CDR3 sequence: CASSVGGGNQPQHF. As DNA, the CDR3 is TGTGCCAGCAGTGTGGGCGGGGGGAATCAGCCCCAGCATTTT.

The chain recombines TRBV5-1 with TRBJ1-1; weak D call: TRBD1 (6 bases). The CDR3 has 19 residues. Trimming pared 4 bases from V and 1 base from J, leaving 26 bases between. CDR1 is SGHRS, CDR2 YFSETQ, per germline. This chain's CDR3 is CASSGTPFEGEGTNTEAFF. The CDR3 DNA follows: TGCGCCAGCAGCGGGACCCCTTTTGAGGGGGAAGGGACGAACACTGAAGCTTTCTTT.

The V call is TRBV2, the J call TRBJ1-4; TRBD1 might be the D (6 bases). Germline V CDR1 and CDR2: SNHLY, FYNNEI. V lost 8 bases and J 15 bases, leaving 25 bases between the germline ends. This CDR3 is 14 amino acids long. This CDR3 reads CASVLGRGNNGVFF. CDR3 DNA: TGTGCCAGCGTGCTGGGCAGGGGTAACAATGGGGTGTTTTTT.

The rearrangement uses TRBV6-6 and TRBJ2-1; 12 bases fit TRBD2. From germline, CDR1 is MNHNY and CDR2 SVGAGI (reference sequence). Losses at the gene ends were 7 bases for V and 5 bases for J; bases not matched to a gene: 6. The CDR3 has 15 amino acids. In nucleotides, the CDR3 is TGTGCCAGCATATGGGCTAGCGGGGGGGACAATGAGCAGTTCTTC. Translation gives CASIWASGGDNEQFF.

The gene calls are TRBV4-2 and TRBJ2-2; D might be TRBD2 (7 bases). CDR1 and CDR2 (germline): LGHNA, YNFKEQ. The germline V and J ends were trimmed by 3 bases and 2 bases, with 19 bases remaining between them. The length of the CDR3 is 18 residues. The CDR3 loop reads CASSHRGYGGQNTGELFF. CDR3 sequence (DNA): TGTGCCAGCAGCCATAGGGGCTACGGGGGGCAAAACACCGGGGAGCTGTTTTTT.